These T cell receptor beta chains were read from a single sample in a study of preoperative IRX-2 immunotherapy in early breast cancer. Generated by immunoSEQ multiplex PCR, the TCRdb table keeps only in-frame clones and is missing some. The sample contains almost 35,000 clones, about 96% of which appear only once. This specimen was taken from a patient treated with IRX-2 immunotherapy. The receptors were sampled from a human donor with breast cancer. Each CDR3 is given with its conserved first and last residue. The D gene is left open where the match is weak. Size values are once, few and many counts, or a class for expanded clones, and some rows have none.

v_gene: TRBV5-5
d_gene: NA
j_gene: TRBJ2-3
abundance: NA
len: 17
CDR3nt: TGTGCCAGCAGCCAAGTACCGGGAGATCAACTCACAGATACGCAGTATTTT
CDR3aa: CASSQVPGDQLTDTQYF

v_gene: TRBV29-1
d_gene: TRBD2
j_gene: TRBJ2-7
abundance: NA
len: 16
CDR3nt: TGCAGCGTTGAGGGAGCTAGCGGGAGGGCCCCCTACGAGCAGTACTTC
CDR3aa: CSVEGASGRAPYEQYF

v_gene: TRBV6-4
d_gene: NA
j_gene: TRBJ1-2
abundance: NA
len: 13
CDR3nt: TGTGCCAGCAGTGACTTCGGGGCTCGTGGCTACACCTTC
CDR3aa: CASSDFGARGYTF

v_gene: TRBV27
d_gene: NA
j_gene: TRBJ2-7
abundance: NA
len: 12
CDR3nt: TGTGCCAGCAGGACCGCGAACTACGAGCAGTACTTC
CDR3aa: CASRTANYEQYF

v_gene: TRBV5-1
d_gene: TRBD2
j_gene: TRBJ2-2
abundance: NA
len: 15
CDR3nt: TGCGCCAGCAGCAGCCGACTAGCAGACACCGGGGAGCTGTTTTTT
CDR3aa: CASSSRLADTGELFF

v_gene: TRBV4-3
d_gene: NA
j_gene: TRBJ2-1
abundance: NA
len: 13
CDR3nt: TGCGCCAGCAGCCTGGGGTACTACAATGAGCAGTTCTTC
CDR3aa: CASSLGYYNEQFF

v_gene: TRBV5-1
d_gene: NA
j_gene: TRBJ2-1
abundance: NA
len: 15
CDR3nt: TGCGCCAGCAGCCCGAGAATGAGCTCCTACAATGAGCAGTTCTTC
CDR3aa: CASSPRMSSYNEQFF

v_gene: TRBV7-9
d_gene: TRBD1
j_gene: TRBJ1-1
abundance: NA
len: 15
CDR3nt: TGTGCCAGCAGCTTTAAAGGTACAGGGGGCACTGAAGCTTTCTTT
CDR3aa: CASSFKGTGGTEAFF

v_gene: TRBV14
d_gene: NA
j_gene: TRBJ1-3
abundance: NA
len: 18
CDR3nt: TGTGCCAGCAGCCAAGGGCGGGGTATTCTTTACTCTGGAAACACCATATATTTT
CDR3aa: CASSQGRGILYSGNTIYF

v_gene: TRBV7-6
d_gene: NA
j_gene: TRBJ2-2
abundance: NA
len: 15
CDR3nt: TGTGCCAGCAGCTTAACGGGATCGAGGGATGGGGAGCTGTTTTTT
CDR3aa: CASSLTGSRDGELFF

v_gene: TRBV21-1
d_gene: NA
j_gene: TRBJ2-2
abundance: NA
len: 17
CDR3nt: TGTGCCAGCAGCACCTTTCAGGAACTAGAAAGTACCGGGGAGCTGTTTTTT
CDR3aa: CASSTFQELESTGELFF

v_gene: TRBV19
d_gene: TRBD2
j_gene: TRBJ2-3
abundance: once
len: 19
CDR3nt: TGTGCCAGTAGTATAAGTCTAGCGGGGGGGCCGGGGCAAGCAGATACGCAGTATTTT
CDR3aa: CASSISLAGGPGQADTQYF

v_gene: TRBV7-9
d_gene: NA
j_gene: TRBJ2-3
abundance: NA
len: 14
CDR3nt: TGTGCCAGCAGCTTCGTGGCAGACACAGATACGCAGTATTTT
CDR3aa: CASSFVADTDTQYF

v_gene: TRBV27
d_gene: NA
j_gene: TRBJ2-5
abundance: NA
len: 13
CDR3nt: TGTGCCAGCAGTTTAGAGGGGCTGGAGACCCAGTACTTC
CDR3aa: CASSLEGLETQYF

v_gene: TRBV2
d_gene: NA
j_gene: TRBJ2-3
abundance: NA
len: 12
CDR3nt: TGTGCCAGCAGTCGGGGAACAGATACGCAGTATTTT
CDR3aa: CASSRGTDTQYF

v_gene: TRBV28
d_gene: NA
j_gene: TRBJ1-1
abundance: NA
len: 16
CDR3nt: TGTGCCAGCATCATTTGGGTGGGGGGGGCGATCACTGAAGCTTTCTTT
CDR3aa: CASIIWVGGAITEAFF

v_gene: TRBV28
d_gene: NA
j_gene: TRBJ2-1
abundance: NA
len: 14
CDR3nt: TGTGCCAGCAGTTTTTCTGGGATTGGCAATGAGCAGTTCTTC
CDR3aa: CASSFSGIGNEQFF

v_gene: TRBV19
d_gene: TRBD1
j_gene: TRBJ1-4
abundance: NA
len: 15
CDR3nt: TGTGCCAGCCGCCCGCGCCTGGACAGGATGAACAAACTGTTTTTT
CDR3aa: CASRPRLDRMNKLFF

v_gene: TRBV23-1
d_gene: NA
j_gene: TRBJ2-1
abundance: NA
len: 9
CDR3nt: TGCGCCAGCAGTCATTGTAAGTTCTTC
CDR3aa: CASSHCKFF

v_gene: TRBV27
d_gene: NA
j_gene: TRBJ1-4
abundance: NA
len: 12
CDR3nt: TGTGCCAGCAAGCAGGGGAATGAAAAACTGTTTTTT
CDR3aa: CASKQGNEKLFF

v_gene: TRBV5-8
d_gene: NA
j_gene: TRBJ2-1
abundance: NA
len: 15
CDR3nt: TGTGCCAGCAGATCCCCCGGGACGGCCTACAATGAGCAGTTCTTC
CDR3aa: CASRSPGTAYNEQFF

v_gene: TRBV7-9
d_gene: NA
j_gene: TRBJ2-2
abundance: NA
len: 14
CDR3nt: TGTGCCAGCAGCTCGGACGGAAACACCGGGGAGCTGTTTTTT
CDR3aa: CASSSDGNTGELFF

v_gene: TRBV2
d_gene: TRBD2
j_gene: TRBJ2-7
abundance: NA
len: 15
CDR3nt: TGTGCCAGCAGTCCTCTAGCGGGGGGGCGGGGCGAGCAGTACTTC
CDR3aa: CASSPLAGGRGEQYF

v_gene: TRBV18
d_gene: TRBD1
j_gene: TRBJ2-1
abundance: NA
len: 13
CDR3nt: TGTGCCAGCTCACGTCAAGACAGGGTCGAGCAGTTCTTC
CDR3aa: CASSRQDRVEQFF

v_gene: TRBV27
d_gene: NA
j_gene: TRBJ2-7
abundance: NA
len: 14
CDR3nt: TGTGCCAGCAGTTCCGGAGGGAGAGGGTACGAGCAGTACTTC
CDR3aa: CASSSGGRGYEQYF

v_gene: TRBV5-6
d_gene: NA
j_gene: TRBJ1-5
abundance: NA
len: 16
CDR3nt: TGTGCCAGCAGCTTGGACCGGGACACTCCCAATCAGCCCCAGCATTTT
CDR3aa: CASSLDRDTPNQPQHF

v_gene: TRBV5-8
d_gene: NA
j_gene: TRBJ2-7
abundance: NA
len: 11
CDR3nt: TGTGCCAGCAGCTCCTCCTACGAGCAGTACTTC
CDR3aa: CASSSSYEQYF

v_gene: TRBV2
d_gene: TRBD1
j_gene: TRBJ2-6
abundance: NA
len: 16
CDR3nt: TGTGCCAGCAGTAGAAACAGGGGAACAGGGGCCAACGTCCTGACTTTC
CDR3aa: CASSRNRGTGANVLTF

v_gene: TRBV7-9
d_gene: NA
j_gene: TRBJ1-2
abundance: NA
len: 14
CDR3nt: TGTGCCAGTAATCCCGGGACGGCTAACTATGGCTACACCTTC
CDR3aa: CASNPGTANYGYTF

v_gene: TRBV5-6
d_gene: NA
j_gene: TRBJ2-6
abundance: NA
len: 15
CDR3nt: TGTGCCAGCATGATTCATAGCTCTGGGGCCAACGTCCTGACTTTC
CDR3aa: CASMIHSSGANVLTF

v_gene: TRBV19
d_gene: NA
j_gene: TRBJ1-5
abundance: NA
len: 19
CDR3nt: TGTGCCAGTAGTATAGATTCCCCTAACTCCGGGACGGTCAATCAGCCCCAGCATTTT
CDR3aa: CASSIDSPNSGTVNQPQHF

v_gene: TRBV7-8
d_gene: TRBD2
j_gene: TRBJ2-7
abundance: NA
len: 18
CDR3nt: TGTGCCAGCAGCTACCCCGGGACTAGCGGGGCGCGCTCCTACGAGCAGTACTTC
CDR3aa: CASSYPGTSGARSYEQYF

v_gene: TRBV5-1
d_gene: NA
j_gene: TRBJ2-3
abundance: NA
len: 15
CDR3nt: TGCGCCAGCAGCCCGGGACGTCCAGGGGCAGATACGCAGTATTTT
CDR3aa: CASSPGRPGADTQYF

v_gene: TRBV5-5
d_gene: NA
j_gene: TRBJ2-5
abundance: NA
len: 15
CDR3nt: TGTGCCAGCAGTAAGGGTGCAGGGATAGGGGAGACCCAGTACTTC
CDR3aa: CASSKGAGIGETQYF

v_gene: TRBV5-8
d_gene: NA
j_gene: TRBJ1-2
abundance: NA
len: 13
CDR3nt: TGTGCCAGCAGCTTAAAATATGTGTATGGCTACACCTTC
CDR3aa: CASSLKYVYGYTF

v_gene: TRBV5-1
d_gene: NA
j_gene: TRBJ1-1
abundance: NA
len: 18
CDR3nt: TGCGCCAGCAGCCCCGGATACGCAACGGGCCTCATGAACACTGAAGCTTTCTTT
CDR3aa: CASSPGYATGLMNTEAFF

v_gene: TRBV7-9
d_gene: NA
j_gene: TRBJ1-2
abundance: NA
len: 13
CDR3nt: TGTGCCAGCAGCTTAGGGCCAATTGATGGCTACACCTTC
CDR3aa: CASSLGPIDGYTF

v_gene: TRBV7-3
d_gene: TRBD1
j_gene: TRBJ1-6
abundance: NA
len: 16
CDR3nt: TGTGCCAGCAGCTTAACTCAGGGGGGCAGGAATTCACCCCTCCACTTT
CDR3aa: CASSLTQGGRNSPLHF

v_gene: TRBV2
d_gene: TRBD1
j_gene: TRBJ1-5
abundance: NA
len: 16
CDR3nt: TGTGCCAGCAGTGACCCAGGGGGCGAGATCAATCAGCCCCAGCATTTT
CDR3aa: CASSDPGGEINQPQHF

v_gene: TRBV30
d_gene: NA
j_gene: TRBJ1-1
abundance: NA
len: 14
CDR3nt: TGTGCCTGGAGGGAAAAAACCGTAAACACTGAAGCTTTCTTT
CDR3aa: CAWREKTVNTEAFF

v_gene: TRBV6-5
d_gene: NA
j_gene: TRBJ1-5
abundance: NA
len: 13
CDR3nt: TGTGCCAGCAGTTGGAAAGAGGATCAGCCCCAGCATTTT
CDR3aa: CASSWKEDQPQHF

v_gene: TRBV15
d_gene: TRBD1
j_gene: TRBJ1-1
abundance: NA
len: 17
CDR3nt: TGTGCCACCAGCAGAGTTCGGGCACAGGGGGCAGGTACTGAAGCTTTCTTT
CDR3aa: CATSRVRAQGAGTEAFF

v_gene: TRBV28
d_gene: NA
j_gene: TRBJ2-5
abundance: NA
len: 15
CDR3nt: TGTGCCAGCAGTTCCGGGGGGACAGCCCAAGAGACCCAGTACTTC
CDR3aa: CASSSGGTAQETQYF

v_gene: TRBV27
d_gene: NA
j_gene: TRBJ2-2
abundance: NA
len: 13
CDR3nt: TGTGCCAGCAGTTTAGGCCGGGCCGGGGAGCTGTTTTTT
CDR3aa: CASSLGRAGELFF

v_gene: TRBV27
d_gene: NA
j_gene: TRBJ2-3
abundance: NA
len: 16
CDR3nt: TGTGCCAGCAGTTTTAGGTTTAGGGGGATTTGGGATACGCAGTATTTT
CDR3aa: CASSFRFRGIWDTQYF

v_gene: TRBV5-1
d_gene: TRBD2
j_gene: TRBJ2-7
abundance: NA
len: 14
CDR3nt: TGCGCCAGCAGCTTGATGGGACTACGGGACGAGCAGTACTTC
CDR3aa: CASSLMGLRDEQYF

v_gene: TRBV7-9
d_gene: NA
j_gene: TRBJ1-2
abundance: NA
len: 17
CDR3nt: TGTGCCAGCAGCTTAGTGGGCCGGGCCTTTTCCCATTATGGCTACACCTTC
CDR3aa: CASSLVGRAFSHYGYTF

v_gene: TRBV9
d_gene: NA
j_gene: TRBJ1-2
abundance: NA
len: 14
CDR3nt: TGTGCCAGCAGCGCACGGACACCCCGGGATGGCTACACCTTC
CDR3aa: CASSARTPRDGYTF

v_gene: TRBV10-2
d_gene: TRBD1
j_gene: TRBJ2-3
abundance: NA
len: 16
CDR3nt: TGCGCCAGCCATAGACCGGGACAGGGAGGGACAGATACGCAGTATTTT
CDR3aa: CASHRPGQGGTDTQYF

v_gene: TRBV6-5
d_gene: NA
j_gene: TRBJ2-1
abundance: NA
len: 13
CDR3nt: TGTGCCAGCACCCAGACTGCCTACAATGAGCAGTTCTTC
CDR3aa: CASTQTAYNEQFF

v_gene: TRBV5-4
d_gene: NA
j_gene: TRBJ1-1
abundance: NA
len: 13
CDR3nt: TGTGCCAGCAGCTTGAGGCCAGCTAATGAAGCTTTCTTT
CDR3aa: CASSLRPANEAFF

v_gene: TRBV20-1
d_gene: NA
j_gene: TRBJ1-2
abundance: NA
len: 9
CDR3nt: TGCAGTGCAAATTATGGCTACACCTTC
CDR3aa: CSANYGYTF

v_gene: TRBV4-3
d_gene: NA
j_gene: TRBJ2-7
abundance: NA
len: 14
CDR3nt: TGCGCCAGCAGCCAAACGACGGGGGTCTACGAGCAGTACTTC
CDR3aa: CASSQTTGVYEQYF

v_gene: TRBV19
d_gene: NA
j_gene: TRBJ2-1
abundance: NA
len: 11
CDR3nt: TGTGCCAGTAGGCAGTTCCATGAGCAGTTCTTC
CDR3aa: CASRQFHEQFF

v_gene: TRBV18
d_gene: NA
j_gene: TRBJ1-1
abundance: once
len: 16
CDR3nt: TGTGCCAGCTCACGTCCTCAGAGGCGCATGAACACTGAAGCTTTCTTT
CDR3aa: CASSRPQRRMNTEAFF

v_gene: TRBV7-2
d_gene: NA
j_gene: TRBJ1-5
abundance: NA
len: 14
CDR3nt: TGTGCCAGCAGCCCCACGAATAGCAATCAGCCCCAGCATTTT
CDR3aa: CASSPTNSNQPQHF

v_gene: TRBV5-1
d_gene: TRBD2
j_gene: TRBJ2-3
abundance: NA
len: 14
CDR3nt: TGCGCCAGCAGCCGGCTAGCGGGGACTAATACGCAGTATTTT
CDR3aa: CASSRLAGTNTQYF

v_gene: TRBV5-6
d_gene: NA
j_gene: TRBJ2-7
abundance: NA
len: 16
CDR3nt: TGTGCCAGCAGCTTGGAGGGGCTCGGTAGCGGATACGAGCAGTACTTC
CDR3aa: CASSLEGLGSGYEQYF

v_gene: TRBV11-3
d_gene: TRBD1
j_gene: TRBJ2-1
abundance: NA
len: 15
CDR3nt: TGTGCCAGCAGCCCCGGGACAGGGCTATACAATGAGCAGTTCTTC
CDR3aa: CASSPGTGLYNEQFF

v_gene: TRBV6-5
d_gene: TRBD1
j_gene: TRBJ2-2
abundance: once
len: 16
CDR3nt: TGTGCCAGCAGTTACTCGGACAGGGGGCCGACTTGGGAGCTGTTTTTT
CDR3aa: CASSYSDRGPTWELFF